One and the same sample provided the 9 T cell receptor beta chains below, sequenced in a study of tumor-infiltrating lymphocytes in primary liver carcinoma. Germline DNA was extracted too, while blood RNA derived from unsorted whole blood. TCR beta cDNA was made from 450 to 550 ng total RNA with a constant-region primer. Three nested multiplex PCR rounds, a slightly modified ARM-PCR method, built the TCR beta libraries. Each of the first two PCR rounds ran approximately 11 cycles with TRBV1-TRBV30 forward and C-beta reverse primers. TCRdb reprocessed the multiplex PCR reads with MiXCR, giving one entry per CDR3 protein. The sample shows a few hundred thousand distinct CDR3 sequences, roughly three fifths of them seen only once. Sample: peripheral blood. The origin of the receptors is a woman younger than 45 with primary liver carcinoma and hepatitis B virus infection.

This sequence joins TRBV11-2 and TRBJ2-1; possibly TRBD2 for D (5 bases). V was clipped by 11 bases and J by 9 bases, with 20 bases between them. Germline V gene data show CDR1 as SGHAT and CDR2 as FQNNGV. The CDR3 is 13 amino acids. This chain's CDR3 is CACRTSGNSEQFF. The CDR3 coding sequence is TGTGCCTGCCGGACCAGCGGTAACAGTGAGCAGTTCTTC.

This clonotype came up a few times. V gene TRBV6-2 or TRBV6-3 combines with J gene TRBJ1-2; TRBD1 might be the D (6 bases). Germline assignment: CDR1 MNHEY and CDR2 SVGEGT. The CDR3 spans 14 residues. Trimming stripped 10 bases from V and 4 bases from J, with 19 bases between. CDR3 nucleotides: TGTGCCACCTACCTCTCGGGACAAGTCTATGGCTACACCTTC. It yields the protein CATYLSGQVYGYTF.

As to this clonotype: The junction departs from germline at one end; a sequencing error may be responsible. The V and J genes are TRBV12-3 or TRBV12-4 and TRBJ2-2, with a tentative D call TRBD2 (5 bases). The CDR3 sequence is 20 residues long. The CDR3 region has the DNA TGTGCCAGCAGCTTAGTCTGGGCCGTTGGAGGCTCCCCGAGCACCGGGGAGCTGTTTTTT. As protein: CASSLVWAVGGSPSTGELFF.

This clonotype was observed a handful of times. DNA for the CDR3: TGTGCCAGCAGGCAAGACAGGGGGTACAATGAGCAGTTCTTC. Encoded protein: CASRQDRGYNEQFF. V and J are TRBV28 and TRBJ2-1, with 9 bases matching TRBD1. Germline loops: CDR1 MDHEN, CDR2 SYDVKM. The CDR3 is made up of 14 amino acids. V shed 6 bases, J shed 4 bases, and the junction held 4 bases outside the gene matches.

Comment on this clonotype: The CDR3 carries no conserved terminal phenylalanine or tryptophan, so it likely arises from a read error. The V gene is TRBV6-6, the J gene TRBJ2-1; the match to TRBD2 covers 9 bases. Trimming cost V 2 bases and J 9 bases; bases outside gene matches: 2. The CDR3 totals 13 residues. In germline, CDR1 is MNHNY, CDR2 SVGAGI (reference sequence). This chain's CDR3 is CASSYKREVEQFT. The CDR3 bases are TGTGCCAGCAGTTACAAGCGGGAGGTTGAGCAGTTCACC.

Many counts were recorded for this clonotype. V gene TRBV4-3 combines with J gene TRBJ2-7; 10 bases are a match to TRBD2. The CDR3 has 16 amino acids. CDR1 is LGHNA and CDR2 is YSLEER in the germline V gene. The J segment lost 4 bases and the V segment lost 0 bases, leaving 6 bases of the junction unmatched. The CDR3 coding sequence is TGCGCCAGCAGCCAAGAACGGCTAGCGGGAGAGTACGAGCAGTACTTC. This encodes CASSQERLAGEYEQYF.

Regarding this clonotype: At one of its ends the junction is not consistent with the germline gene, which may arise from a read error. The rearrangement joins TRBV11-1 to TRBJ2-1; D is uncertain. Per the germline V gene, CDR1 is SGHAT and CDR2 is FQDESV (reference sequence). This CDR3 is built from 17 residues. The CDR3 DNA reads as TGTGCCAACAGCCTGGCGGCACAACGGACCCTCTACAGTGAGCAGTTCTTC. Translation gives CANSLAAQRTLYSEQFF.

A word on this clonotype: A single base separates this from a much larger clone, so it may be a read error. The V call is TRBV4-2, the J call TRBJ2-3, with 8 bases aligning to TRBD2. The CDR3 loop spans 15 amino acids. CDR1 is LGHNA, CDR2 YNFKEQ, per germline. CDR3 sequence (DNA): TGTGCCAGCAGCCAAGAATACGGGAGGGCCGATACGCACTATTTT. Amino acids: CASSQEYGRADTHYF.

This clonotype was counted many times. V and J are TRBV11-2 and TRBJ2-1; 16 positions match TRBD2. After removal of 5 bases from V and 4 bases from J, the junction contained 26 bases not matched to a gene. CDR1 and CDR2 from the germline V gene are SGHAT and FQNNGV. This CDR3 has 24 residues. CDR3 sequence: CASSPFGSNMPPGTSGREYNEQFF. The CDR3 nucleotides are TGTGCCAGCAGCCCTTTTGGCAGTAATATGCCCCCGGGGACTAGCGGGAGGGAATACAATGAGCAGTTCTTC.